These 12 T cell receptor beta chains were sequenced from one sample in a study of cytomegalovirus exposure and HLA in healthy donors. Measured with immunoSEQ multiplex PCR; TCRdb has only the in-frame clones, and not every one. The sample has about 56,000 clones, more than 85% seen once. The source material was PBMCs. The receptors derive from a woman younger than 35 in good health and CMV-seronegative.

V usage is TRBV7-9 and J usage is TRBJ1-2, with 10 bases lining up with TRBD1. The CDR3 extends over 14 amino acids. The junction had 5 bases not matched to a gene; V was cut back by 2 bases and J by 8 bases. From germline, CDR1 is SEHNR and CDR2 FQNEAQ (reference sequence). Here the CDR3 reads CASSLLGTGVGYTF. In DNA, the CDR3 is TGTGCCAGCAGCTTATTGGGGACAGGGGTCGGCTACACCTTC.

V gene TRBV6-4 combines with J gene TRBJ2-1; no reliable D call. V was shortened by 5 bases and J by 0 bases, with 8 bases between the two germline ends. The CDR3 has 14 residues. Germline V gives CDR1 MRHNA, CDR2 SNTAGT. The CDR3 loop is CASSPRSSYNEQFF. DNA of the CDR3: TGTGCCAGCAGTCCCCGGAGCTCCTACAATGAGCAGTTCTTC.

The gene calls are TRBV18 and TRBJ2-7, with no clear D. Trimming removed 3 bases at V and 0 bases at J, with 6 bases between. Looked up from germline, CDR1 is KGHSH and CDR2 is LQKENI. The CDR3 has 13 residues. Written as DNA, the CDR3 is TGTGCCAGCTCACCTTCAGACTCCTACGAGCAGTACGTC. Its translation: CASSPSDSYEQYV.

The V gene is TRBV28, the J gene TRBJ1-1; TRBD1 might be the D (6 bases). Trimming removed 6 bases from V and 8 bases from J, with 7 bases in between. In germline, CDR1 is MDHEN, CDR2 SYDVKM. The CDR3 totals 10 residues. Written as DNA, the CDR3 is TGTGCCAGCAGAGACAGGGAAGCTTTCTTT. It yields the protein CASRDREAFF.

The J gene is TRBJ2-1, the V gene TRBV6-1; 11 positions match TRBD1. The CDR3 totals 16 residues. Germline CDR1 MNHNS, CDR2 SASEGT. Unmatched junction bases numbered 7, after V lost 1 base and J lost 8 bases. Written as DNA, the CDR3 is TGTGCCAGCAGTGAAGAGGACAGGGGGCTTGGGTATGAGCAGTTCTTC. This encodes CASSEEDRGLGYEQFF.

This clone was seen once. V is TRBV4-1 and J is TRBJ1-5; D remains ambiguous. V was trimmed by 6 bases and J by 2 bases, leaving 11 bases between them. Per the germline V gene, CDR1 is MGHRA and CDR2 is YSYEKL. This CDR3 is 14 amino acids long. The CDR3 DNA reads as TGCGCCAGCAGACTAAGCTCGGGCAATCAGCCCCAGCATTTT. Translation: CASRLSSGNQPQHF.

This chain uses TRBV11-2 with TRBJ2-1, with 14 bases that match TRBD2. The germline gives CDR1 SGHAT, CDR2 FQNNGV. The CDR3 covers 17 residues. After removal of 5 bases from V and 4 bases from J, the junction contained 7 bases not matched to a gene. CDR3 bases: TGTGCCAGCAGCCCCGGGACTAGCGGGAGTTCATACAATGAGCAGTTCTTC. Residues: CASSPGTSGSSYNEQFF.

The table lists this clone with a few counts. V gene TRBV7-2 combines with J gene TRBJ1-3; the D is unclear. Germline-derived CDR1 and CDR2 are SGHTA and FQGNSA. This CDR3 spans 14 amino acids. The V gene lost 1 base and the J gene lost 2 bases, with 6 bases spanning the gap. The CDR3 DNA follows: TGTGCCAGCAGCTTAGTGGGAGCTGGAAACACCATATATTTT. Translating it yields CASSLVGAGNTIYF. Using reference TRBV7-2 and TRBJ1-3 for the parts outside the CDR3, the full variable domain is GAGVSQSPSNKVTEKGKDVELRCDPISGHTALYWYRQSLGQGLEFLIYFQGNSAPDKSGLPSDRFSAERTGGSVSTLTIQRTQQEDSAVYLCASSLVGAGNTIYFGEGSWLTVV.

This clone has just one count. The genes are TRBV7-9 and TRBJ1-1; D is undetermined. CDR3 length: 13 amino acids. Germline-derived CDR1 and CDR2 are SEHNR and FQNEAQ (reference sequence). V lost 2 bases to trimming and J lost 3 bases, with 7 bases between them. CDR3 amino acids: CASSLIRDTEAFF. CDR3 coding DNA: TGTGCCAGCAGCTTAATCCGGGACACTGAAGCTTTCTTT.

The CDR3 here is CASSKGTGFEYF. In DNA, the CDR3 is TGTGCCAGCAGCAAAGGGACAGGGTTTGAGTATTTT. This rearrangement joins TRBV9 to TRBJ2-3; TRBD1 agrees at 9 bases. There are 12 residues in the CDR3. The ends lost 4 bases at V and 13 bases at J; junction bases unmatched: 7. Germline CDR1 and CDR2: SGDLS and YYNGEE. Based on the CDR3 plus reference TRBV9 and TRBJ2-3, the full variable domain is DSGVTQTPKHLITATGQRVTLRCSPRSGDLSVYWYQQSLDQGLQFLIQYYNGEERAKGNILERFSAQQFPDLHSELNLSSLELGDSALYFCASSKGTGFEYFGPGTRLTVL.

The chain uses TRBV12-5 and TRBJ2-1; 9 nucleotides line up with TRBD2. Germline-derived CDR1 and CDR2 are LGHNT and FRNRAP. The CDR3 is 16 amino acids. V trimming: 3 bases; J trimming: 0 bases; junction bases outside the gene matches: 3. The CDR3 bases are TGTGCTAGTGGTTTCCGACTAGCGGACTCCTACAATGAGCAGTTCTTC. Protein: CASGFRLADSYNEQFF.

The chain is built from TRBV27 and TRBJ2-7; 12 nucleotides align to TRBD2. The CDR3 runs 17 residues. Germline V CDR1 and CDR2: MNHEY, SMNVEV (reference sequence). Germline trimming cut 2 bases from V and 2 bases from J; bases unmatched to any gene: 7. CDR3 region: CASSLAPGLAGTYEQYF. The CDR3 nucleotides read TGTGCCAGCAGTTTAGCCCCCGGACTAGCGGGAACCTACGAGCAGTACTTC.